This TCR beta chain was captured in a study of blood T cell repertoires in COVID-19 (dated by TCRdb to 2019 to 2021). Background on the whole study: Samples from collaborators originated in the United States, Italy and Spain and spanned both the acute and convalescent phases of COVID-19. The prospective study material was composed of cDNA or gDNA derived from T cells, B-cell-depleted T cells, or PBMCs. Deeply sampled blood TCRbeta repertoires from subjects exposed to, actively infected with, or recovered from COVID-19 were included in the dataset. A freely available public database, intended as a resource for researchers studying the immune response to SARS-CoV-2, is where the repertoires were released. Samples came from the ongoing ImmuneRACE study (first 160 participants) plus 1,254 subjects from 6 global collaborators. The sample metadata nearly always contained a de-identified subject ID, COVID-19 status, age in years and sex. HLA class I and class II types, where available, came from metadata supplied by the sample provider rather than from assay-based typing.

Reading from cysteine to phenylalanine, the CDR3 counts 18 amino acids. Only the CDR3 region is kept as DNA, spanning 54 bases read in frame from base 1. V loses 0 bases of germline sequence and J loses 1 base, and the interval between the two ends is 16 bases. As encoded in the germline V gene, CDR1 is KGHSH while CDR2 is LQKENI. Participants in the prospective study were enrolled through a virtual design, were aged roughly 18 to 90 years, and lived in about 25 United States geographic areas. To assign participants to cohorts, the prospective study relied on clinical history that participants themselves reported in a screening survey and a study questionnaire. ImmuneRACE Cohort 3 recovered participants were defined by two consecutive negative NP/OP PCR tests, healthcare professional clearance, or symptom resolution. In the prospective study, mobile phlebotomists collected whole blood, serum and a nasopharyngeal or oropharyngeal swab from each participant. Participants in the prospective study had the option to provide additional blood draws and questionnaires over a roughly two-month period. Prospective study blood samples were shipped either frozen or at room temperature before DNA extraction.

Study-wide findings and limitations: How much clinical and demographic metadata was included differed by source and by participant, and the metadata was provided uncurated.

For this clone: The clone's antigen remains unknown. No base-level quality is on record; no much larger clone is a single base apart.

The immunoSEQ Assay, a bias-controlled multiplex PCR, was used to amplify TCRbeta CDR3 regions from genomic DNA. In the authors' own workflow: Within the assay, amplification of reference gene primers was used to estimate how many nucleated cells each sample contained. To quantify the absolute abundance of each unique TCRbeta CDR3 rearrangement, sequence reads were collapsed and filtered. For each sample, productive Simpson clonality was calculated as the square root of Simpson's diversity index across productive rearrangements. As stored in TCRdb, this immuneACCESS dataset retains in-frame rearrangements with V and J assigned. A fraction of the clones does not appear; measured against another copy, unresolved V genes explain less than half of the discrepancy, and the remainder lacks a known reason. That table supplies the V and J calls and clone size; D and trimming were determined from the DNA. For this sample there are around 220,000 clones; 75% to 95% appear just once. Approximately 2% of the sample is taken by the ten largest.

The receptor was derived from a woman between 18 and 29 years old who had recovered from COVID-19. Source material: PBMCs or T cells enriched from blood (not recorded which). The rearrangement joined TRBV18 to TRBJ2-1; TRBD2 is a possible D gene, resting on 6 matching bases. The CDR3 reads CASSPPMTGVRSYNEQFF. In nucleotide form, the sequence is TGTGCCAGCTCACCACCGATGACGGGGGTAAGGTCCTACAATGAGCAGTTCTTC.